The clone carrying this T cell receptor beta chain was counted between two and nine times. Stated time point: newly diagnosed GD, antithyroid drugs for less than 3 months. Following extraction of RNA from PBMCs, that RNA was used to make the TCR library. Researchers made TCR beta libraries by using iRepertoire HTBI primers and running Arm-PCR on CDR3 regions. In TCRdb, the multiplex PCR reads were re-called with MiXCR into one record per CDR3 protein. The repertoire has 550,000 to 600,000 distinct CDR3 sequences, 15% to 20% of them found once; the top ten carry around 12%. This sample is drawn from a study of regulatory T cells in long-lasting Graves disease. From germline, CDR1 is SNHLY and CDR2 FYNNEI. Trimming removed 7 bases from V and 0 bases from J; junction bases left unmatched: 7. The CDR3 is made up of 16 amino acids. The sample was also linked to a second study, of T cells in Graves' hyperthyroidism and ophthalmopathy.

The sequenced sample was peripheral blood mononuclear cells (PBMCs), obtained at new diagnosis, from a patient treated with antithyroid drugs. The sequence was obtained from a man between 18 and 35 years old with Graves disease. The V call is TRBV2, the J call TRBJ2-1, with 9 bases matching TRBD1. This chain's CDR3 is CASKLDRGSSYNEQFF. The DNA of the CDR3 is TGTGCCAGCAAATTAGACAGGGGGAGCTCCTACAATGAGCAGTTCTTC.